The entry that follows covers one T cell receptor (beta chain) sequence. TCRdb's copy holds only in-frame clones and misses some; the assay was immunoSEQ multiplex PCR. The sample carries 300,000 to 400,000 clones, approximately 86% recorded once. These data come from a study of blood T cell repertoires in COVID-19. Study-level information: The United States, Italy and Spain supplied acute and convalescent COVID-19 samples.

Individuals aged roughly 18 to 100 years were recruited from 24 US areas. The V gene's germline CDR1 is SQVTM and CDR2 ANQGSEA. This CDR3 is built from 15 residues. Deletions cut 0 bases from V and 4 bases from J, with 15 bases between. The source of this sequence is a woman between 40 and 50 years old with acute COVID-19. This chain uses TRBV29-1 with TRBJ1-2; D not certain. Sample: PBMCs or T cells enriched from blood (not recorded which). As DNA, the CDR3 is TGCAGCGTTGAAGATCCGGCGGTGGCGTCCTATGGCTACACCTTC. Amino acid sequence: CSVEDPAVASYGYTF. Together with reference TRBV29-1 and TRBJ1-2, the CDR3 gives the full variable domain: SAVISQKPSRDICQRGTSLTIQCQVDSQVTMMFWYRQQPGQSLTLIATANQGSEATYESGFVIDKFPISRPNLTFSTLTVSNMSPEDSSIYLCSVEDPAVASYGYTFGSGTRLTVV.